What follows are 22 T cell receptor beta chains derived from one specimen sequenced in a study of metastatic and nonmetastatic thyroid tumors. Not a single patient had been given any form of treatment at any point before undergoing thyroid surgery. Via MiXCR, TCRdb re-called the PCR reads. Here the sample spans several thousand clones, about 32% being singletons. Sequencing was performed on adjacent normal tissue. The origin of the receptors is a female donor with papillary thyroid cancer or a benign thyroid nodule (not recorded which). Some clones in this sample may be carry-over from other donors' samples.

The V and J genes are TRBV11-2 and TRBJ2-7, with 8 bases lining up with TRBD1. The CDR3 loop spans 16 amino acids. Trimming at V came to 1 base and at J to 7 bases, leaving 12 bases not matched to a gene. CDR1 and CDR2 from the germline V gene are SGHAT and FQNNGV. CDR3 bases: TGTGCCAGCAGCTTAGTCTCCGGACAGGGCACCGAGGAGCAGTACTTC. This sequence encodes CASSLVSGQGTEEQYF.

The chain has TRBV20-1 and TRBJ2-5, with 11 bases matching TRBD2. The V gene end was trimmed by 2 bases and the J gene end by 5 bases; junction bases not matched to a gene: 10. Germline V gene data show CDR1 as DFQATT and CDR2 as SNEGSKA (reference sequence). The CDR3 is 16 residues long. The CDR3 here is CSARPRGLAVQETQYF. In DNA form, the CDR3 reads TGCAGTGCTAGACCACGGGGACTAGCGGTACAGGAGACCCAGTACTTC.

The genes are TRBV20-1 and TRBJ2-7, with a weak D call TRBD2 (5 bases). V was pared by 2 bases and J by 0 bases, with 8 bases between. There are 13 residues in the CDR3. Germline CDR1 and CDR2: DFQATT and SNEGSKA (reference sequence). CDR3 sequence: CSARTGISYEQYF. CDR3 nucleotide sequence: TGCAGTGCTAGAACGGGGATCTCCTACGAGCAGTACTTC.

On this clone itself: A junction boundary mismatches the germline segment, possibly from a read error. The J gene is TRBJ2-5, the V gene TRBV28; D is undetermined. Germline lookup yields CDR1 MDHEN and CDR2 SYDVKM. The CDR3 consists of 12 residues. This CDR3 reads CAGSFHLETRYF. The CDR3 bases are TGTGCCGGCAGTTTTCACCTCGAGACCCGGTACTTC.

This clone is medium-sized (0.01 to 0.1%). A single base separates this from a much larger clone, so it may be a read error. The CDR3 carries no conserved terminal phenylalanine or tryptophan, so it likely arises from a read error. This chain uses TRBV6-2 or TRBV6-3 with TRBJ2-1, with D possibly matching TRBD1 (5 bases). Deletions cut 5 bases from V and 4 bases from J, with 6 bases between. There are 12 residues in the CDR3. Germline assignment: CDR1 MNHEY and CDR2 SVGEGT. CDR3 nucleotide sequence: TGTGCCAGCAGTGACAGTTACAATGAGCAGTTCCTC. Its translation: CASSDSYNEQFL.

Ten or more counts support this clone. The chain links TRBV9 to TRBJ2-1; D possibly uses TRBD1 or TRBD2 (5 bases each). V was pared by 0 bases and J by 6 bases, with 10 bases between. CDR3 length: 14 amino acids. Germline V gene sequence: CDR1 SGDLS, CDR2 YYNGEE. The CDR3: CASSVAPGLNEQFF. The CDR3 coding sequence is TGTGCCAGCAGCGTAGCCCCGGGGCTCAATGAGCAGTTCTTC.

This clone was seen only a few times. Here the CDR3 DNA reads TGTGCCAGCAGTGGGCAGGGGTCGGGCGGGGAGCTGTTTTTT. Protein: CASSGQGSGGELFF. The chain joins TRBV28 to TRBJ2-2, with a tentative D call TRBD1 (6 bases). Germline CDR1 reads MDHEN; CDR2 reads SYDVKM. V shed 5 bases and J shed 7 bases, with 14 bases lying between them. The CDR3 runs 14 residues.

This chain links TRBV20-1 with TRBJ1-5, with 9 positions matching TRBD1. This CDR3 is 15 amino acids long. Germline V gene data show CDR1 as DFQATT and CDR2 as SNEGSKA (reference sequence). J gave up 7 bases and V 5 bases, and 12 bases lay outside the gene matches. CDR3 bases: TGCAGTGCTCTGAACGGACAGGGGCTGGGGCAGCCCCAGCATTTT. Amino acids: CSALNGQGLGQPQHF.

The chain joins TRBV5-1 to TRBJ1-1; D remains ambiguous. The CDR3 length is 13 residues. CDR1 is SGHRS and CDR2 is YFSETQ in the germline V gene. Trimming stripped 4 bases from V and 2 bases from J, with 9 bases between. This chain's CDR3 is CASSQSFNTEAFF. CDR3 sequence (DNA): TGCGCCAGCAGCCAAAGTTTCAACACTGAAGCTTTCTTT.

This clone was counted a few times. V and J are TRBV6-1 and TRBJ1-2, with D tentatively TRBD1 (6 bases). Germline V CDR1 and CDR2: MNHNS, SASEGT. This CDR3 contains 17 residues. Trimming took off 6 bases at V and 5 bases at J, with 25 bases between the two ends. CDR3 loop: CASSDDHRQVGIYGYTF. CDR3 nucleotides: TGTGCCAGCAGCGACGACCACCGACAGGTGGGAATATATGGCTACACCTTC.

This chain connects TRBV5-1 to TRBJ2-3; TRBD1 matches at 7 bases. Germline V gene sequence: CDR1 SGHRS, CDR2 YFSETQ. This CDR3 is 15 amino acids long. Unmatched junction bases numbered 7, after V lost 0 bases and J lost 6 bases. In nucleotides, the CDR3 is TGCGCCAGCAGCTTGGATGGCCAGGGGGAGGATACGCAGTATTTT. Translation: CASSLDGQGEDTQYF.

This clone occurred a few times. The chain links TRBV12-3 or TRBV12-4 to TRBJ2-7; TRBD1 matches at 7 bases. The CDR3 length is 14 residues. V shed 4 bases, J shed 4 bases, and the junction held 7 bases outside the gene matches. The CDR3 bases are TGTGCCAGCAGTTACAGGGGTCCTGAGTACGAGCAGTACTTC. Translating it yields CASSYRGPEYEQYF.

This clone is labeled as medium-sized. The chain recombines TRBV9 with TRBJ2-5, with a weak D call TRBD2 (6 bases). This CDR3 is 14 amino acids long. Trimming left V 2 bases short and J 4 bases short, with 12 bases between. The germline CDR1 and CDR2 sequences are SGDLS and YYNGEE. CDR3 DNA sequence: TGTGCCAGCAGCGTGGCCAGCGGGCCAGAGACCCAGTACTTC. It yields the protein CASSVASGPETQYF.

This clone turned up a few times. The rearrangement links TRBV11-2 to TRBJ2-1; no definite D call. Looked up from germline, CDR1 is SGHAT and CDR2 is FQNNGV. With 7 bases removed from V and 0 bases from J, the gap between germline ends came to 16 bases. The CDR3 length is 16 residues. The CDR3 sequence is CASIPRLSSSYNEQFF. The CDR3, as DNA: TGTGCCAGCATCCCTCGGCTCTCGAGCTCCTACAATGAGCAGTTCTTC.

The chain couples TRBV12-3 or TRBV12-4 to TRBJ1-1; D unclear. The CDR3 runs 11 residues. Trimming left V 3 bases short and J 7 bases short, with 6 bases between. In DNA, the CDR3 is TGTGCCAGCAGTTTGTGGGGTGAAGCTTTCTTT. It translates to CASSLWGEAFF.

This clone was seen a handful of times. The chain recombines TRBV28 with TRBJ1-3; D might be TRBD1 (6 bases). Germline loops: CDR1 MDHEN, CDR2 SYDVKM. Trimming removed 11 bases at V and 4 bases at J, with 18 bases between. The CDR3 is 14 residues long. The CDR3 region is CAGGAGATGNTIYF. CDR3 in DNA: TGTGCCGGAGGTGCGGGGGCAACGGGAAACACCATATATTTT.

Of note for this clone: The junction departs from the called germline gene at one end, perhaps through a read error. The rearrangement links TRBV5-6 to TRBJ2-4; 10 bases match TRBD1. The germline V gene has CDR1 SGHDT and CDR2 YYEEEE. This CDR3 contains 16 residues. The chain's CDR3 is CANSAPGQGSKNIHYF. CDR3 in DNA: TGTGCCAACAGCGCCCCGGGACAGGGGTCCAAAAACATTCATTACTTC.

Only a few counts were recorded for this clone. The J gene is TRBJ2-1, the V gene TRBV6-2 or TRBV6-3; 9 nucleotides line up with TRBD2. CDR1 and CDR2 from the germline V gene are MNHEY and SVGEGT. This CDR3 comprises 16 residues. V was clipped by 4 bases and J by 6 bases; unmatched bases: 10. CDR3 in amino acids: CASSLSSGRARNEQFF. The CDR3 nucleotides are TGTGCCAGCAGTTTGAGTAGCGGGAGAGCGCGCAATGAGCAGTTCTTC.

V and J are TRBV10-1 and TRBJ2-7, with D unclear. V was clipped by 3 bases and J by 5 bases, with 11 bases between them. The CDR3 covers 13 residues. Germline CDR1 WNHNN, CDR2 SYGVQD (reference sequence). The CDR3 sequence is CASSEVTGHEQYF. CDR3 DNA sequence: TGCGCCAGCAGTGAAGTCACGGGCCACGAGCAGTACTTC.

The table lists this clone with a few counts. One junction end does not reproduce the germline sequence, and a read error may be involved. This chain links TRBV24-1 with TRBJ2-2; either TRBD1 or TRBD2 may fit D (5 bases each). CDR3 length: 20 amino acids. The germline CDR1 and CDR2 sequences are KGHDR and SFDVKD. In DNA, the CDR3 is TGTGCCACCAGTGATTCATCAGTCGCAGGGTATATTCCCAACTCCGGGGAGCTCTTTTTT. Translation gives CATSDSSVAGYIPNSGELFF.

The chain recombines TRBV5-1 with TRBJ2-1; the match to TRBD2 covers 9 bases. The germline V gene has CDR1 SGHRS and CDR2 YFSETQ. The CDR3 covers 16 residues. J gave up 6 bases and V 1 base, and 8 bases lay outside the gene matches. CDR3: CASSLTGSGSGNEQFF. CDR3 sequence (DNA): TGCGCCAGCAGCTTGACGGGTAGCGGGAGTGGCAATGAGCAGTTCTTC.

By proportion, this clone is medium-sized (0.01 to 0.1%). This chain links TRBV29-1 with TRBJ2-7; 10 bases line up with TRBD1. The CDR3 is made up of 14 amino acids. V shed 6 bases and J 2 bases; nucleotides not matched to a gene: 7. Germline CDR1 is SQVTM and CDR2 is ANQGSEA. The CDR3 loop is CSVRVGQGTYEQYF. In DNA, the CDR3 is TGCAGCGTGAGGGTGGGACAGGGGACCTACGAGCAGTACTTC.